The 17 T cell receptor beta chains given below trace back to one sample, sequenced in a study of control samples from healthy donors and cancer patients. Measured with immunoSEQ multiplex PCR; TCRdb has only the in-frame clones, and not every one. Altogether 170,000 or so clones are present, 90% being singletons, with the ten largest covering about 1.4%. The material sequenced was blood. These TCRs come from a woman aged 45 to 65 in good health.

This chain connects TRBV5-5 to TRBJ2-7, with 7 positions matching TRBD1. Germline lookup yields CDR1 SGHKS and CDR2 YYEKEE (reference sequence). With V trimmed by 1 base and J by 3 bases, 4 bases remained unmatched. The CDR3 loop spans 14 amino acids. The CDR3 nucleotides are TGTGCCAGCAGCTTGCTAGGGGGCTACTACGAGCAGTACTTC. It is translated as CASSLLGGYYEQYF.

The chain couples TRBV5-5 to TRBJ2-7; D may be TRBD1 or TRBD2 (5 bases each). V was pared by 1 base and J by 5 bases, with 16 bases between. CDR3 length equals 15 residues. Germline CDR1 SGHKS, CDR2 YYEKEE (reference sequence). The CDR3 region has the DNA TGTGCCAGCAGCTTGCCCGGGACGGCATTCAACGAGCAGTACTTC. Its translation: CASSLPGTAFNEQYF. Combining the CDR3 with reference TRBV5-5 and TRBJ2-7 gives the whole variable domain DAGVTQSPTHLIKTRGQQVTLRCSPISGHKSVSWYQQVLGQGPQFIFQYYEKEERGRGNFPDRFSARQFPNYSSELNVNALLLGDSALYLCASSLPGTAFNEQYFGPGTRLTVT.

This rearrangement joins TRBV30 to TRBJ2-3; 16 nucleotides agree with TRBD2. Germline assignment: CDR1 GTSNPN and CDR2 SVGIG (reference sequence). Trimming at V came to 3 bases and at J to 13 bases, leaving 7 bases not matched to a gene. The CDR3 covers 14 residues. The CDR3 sequence: CAWRGLAGGPLKYF. CDR3 nucleotide sequence: TGTGCCTGGAGGGGACTAGCGGGAGGGCCTCTCAAGTATTTT. Using reference TRBV30 and TRBJ2-3 for the parts outside the CDR3, the full variable domain is SQTIHQWPATLVQPVGSPLSLECTVEGTSNPNLYWYRQAAGRGLQLLFYSVGIGQISSEVPQNLSASRPQDRQFILSSKKLLLSDSGFYLCAWRGLAGGPLKYFGPGTRLTVL.

The chain couples TRBV5-1 to TRBJ1-2; 7 bases match TRBD1. V was pared by 3 bases and J by 10 bases, with 12 bases of the junction left unmatched. Germline loops: CDR1 SGHRS, CDR2 YFSETQ. The CDR3 runs to 14 residues. CDR3 in DNA: TGCGCCAGCAGCTGGGATAACTCGGGACAGCACTACACCTTC. This sequence encodes CASSWDNSGQHYTF.

The V and J genes are TRBV4-3 and TRBJ2-7; D gene uncertain. V dropped 1 base and J dropped 4 bases, with 14 bases sitting between them. There are 15 residues in the CDR3. CDR1 and CDR2 (germline): LGHNA, YSLEER. The CDR3 coding sequence is TGCGCCAGCAGCCAAGGTCTGGGTTGGGCATACGAGCAGTACTTC. Translating gives CASSQGLGWAYEQYF.

V gene TRBV28 combines with J gene TRBJ2-7; 12 bases agree with TRBD2. Looked up from germline, CDR1 is MDHEN and CDR2 is SYDVKM. The CDR3 contains 16 residues. Unmatched junction bases numbered 5, after V lost 5 bases and J lost 0 bases. DNA of the CDR3: TGTGCCAGCAGTCGAACTAGCGGGAGGTCCTCCTACGAGCAGTACTTC. Protein: CASSRTSGRSSYEQYF.

This sequence joins TRBV4-1 and TRBJ2-5; unclear D gene. Trimming cost V 2 bases and J 5 bases, with 6 bases left between them. The CDR3 runs to 12 residues. The V gene's germline CDR1 is MGHRA and CDR2 YSYEKL. The CDR3 DNA is TGCGCCAGCAGCCAACCCGGGGAGACCCAGTACTTC. This translates into CASSQPGETQYF.

The chain joins TRBV7-8 to TRBJ2-2; 8 nucleotides line up with TRBD1. The CDR3 sequence is 18 residues long. The germline V gene has CDR1 SGHVS and CDR2 FQNEAQ. V shed 5 bases and J 0 bases; nucleotides not matched to a gene: 11. CDR3 loop: CASSPMTGVTPNTGELFF. The DNA of the CDR3 is TGTGCCAGCAGCCCGATGACAGGGGTCACGCCGAACACCGGGGAGCTGTTTTTT.

J is TRBJ1-2 and V is TRBV29-1; D might be TRBD1 (6 bases). CDR1 and CDR2 from the germline V gene are SQVTM and ANQGSEA. CDR3 length: 12 amino acids. Trimming removed 7 bases at V and 1 base at J, with 10 bases between. CDR3: CSARQDNYGYTF. The DNA of the CDR3 is TGCAGCGCCCGACAGGATAACTATGGCTACACCTTC.

This chain links TRBV30 with TRBJ1-1, with TRBD1 matching 7 bases. CDR3 length: 16 amino acids. Germline loops: CDR1 GTSNPN, CDR2 SVGIG (reference sequence). Germline trimming cut 2 bases from V and 1 base from J; bases unmatched to any gene: 10. CDR3 residues: CAWSPTGALRNTEAFF. The DNA of the CDR3 is TGTGCCTGGAGTCCCACAGGGGCGCTCCGGAACACTGAAGCTTTCTTT.

V gene TRBV30 combines with J gene TRBJ1-5, with 7 bases lining up with TRBD1. The CDR3 covers 14 residues. Germline V gives CDR1 GTSNPN, CDR2 SVGIG (reference sequence). V dropped 7 bases and J dropped 0; count of bases not matched to a gene: 6. In DNA form, the CDR3 reads TGTGCCTACTCGACAGGGACTAGCAATCAGCCCCAGCATTTT. Its protein product is CAYSTGTSNQPQHF. The whole variable domain, filled in from reference TRBV30 and TRBJ1-5, reads SQTIHQWPATLVQPVGSPLSLECTVEGTSNPNLYWYRQAAGRGLQLLFYSVGIGQISSEVPQNLSASRPQDRQFILSSKKLLLSDSGFYLCAYSTGTSNQPQHFGDGTRLSIL.

The rearrangement links TRBV5-8 to TRBJ1-1, with a weak D call TRBD1 (5 bases). V lost 1 base and J 0 bases, leaving 16 bases between the germline ends. Germline assignment: CDR1 SGHTS and CDR2 YDEGEE. The CDR3 is 17 amino acids. The DNA for the CDR3 is TGTGCCAGCAGCTTGCTCGTCCGGGGGACCATGAACACTGAAGCTTTCTTT. Encoded protein: CASSLLVRGTMNTEAFF.

The chain uses TRBV7-3 and TRBJ2-5; TRBD1 matches at 9 bases. CDR3 length equals 13 residues. Germline-derived CDR1 and CDR2 are SGHTA and FQGTGA. Unmatched junction bases numbered 1, after V lost 5 bases and J lost 3 bases. The DNA of the CDR3 is TGTGCCAGCAGCCGGACAGGGGAAGAGACCCAGTACTTC. This gives the protein CASSRTGEETQYF.

This chain connects TRBV24-1 to TRBJ1-2; D perhaps matches TRBD1 (6 bases). Germline V gene data show CDR1 as KGHDR and CDR2 as SFDVKD. The CDR3 loop spans 16 amino acids. V was cut by 2 bases and J by 1 base, with 13 bases left in between. The CDR3 spells CATSDSGAGLNYGYTF. DNA of the CDR3: TGTGCCACCAGTGATTCAGGGGCCGGACTTAACTATGGCTACACCTTC.

V is TRBV18 and J is TRBJ1-1; D is possibly TRBD1 (5 bases). Trimming shortened V by 3 bases and J by 5 bases, and 13 bases separated the two germline ends. Germline lookup yields CDR1 KGHSH and CDR2 LQKENI. CDR3 length equals 14 residues. Written as DNA, the CDR3 is TGTGCCAGCTCACCTAACTTGGGGGGGACTGAAGCTTTCTTT. It codes for CASSPNLGGTEAFF. Combining the CDR3 with reference TRBV18 and TRBJ1-1 gives the whole variable domain NAGVMQNPRHLVRRRGQEARLRCSPMKGHSHVYWYRQLPEEGLKFMVYLQKENIIDESGMPKERFSAEFPKEGPSILRIQQVVRGDSAAYFCASSPNLGGTEAFFGQGTRLTVV.

V and J are TRBV5-1 and TRBJ2-5, with 9 bases lining up with TRBD2. Trimming cost V 4 bases and J 5 bases; bases outside gene matches: 0. In germline, CDR1 is SGHRS, CDR2 YFSETQ. The CDR3 is 12 amino acids. DNA for the CDR3: TGCGCCAGCAGCGCGGGGGGGGAGACCCAGTACTTC. It codes for CASSAGGETQYF.

CDR3 sequence (DNA): TGTGCCAGCAGCCAACCGGGTAACTATGGCTACACCTTC. Translating gives CASSQPGNYGYTF. The chain has TRBV12-3 or TRBV12-4 and TRBJ1-2; D is unresolved. V lost 6 bases and J lost 1, with 9 bases in between. The CDR3 spans 13 residues.